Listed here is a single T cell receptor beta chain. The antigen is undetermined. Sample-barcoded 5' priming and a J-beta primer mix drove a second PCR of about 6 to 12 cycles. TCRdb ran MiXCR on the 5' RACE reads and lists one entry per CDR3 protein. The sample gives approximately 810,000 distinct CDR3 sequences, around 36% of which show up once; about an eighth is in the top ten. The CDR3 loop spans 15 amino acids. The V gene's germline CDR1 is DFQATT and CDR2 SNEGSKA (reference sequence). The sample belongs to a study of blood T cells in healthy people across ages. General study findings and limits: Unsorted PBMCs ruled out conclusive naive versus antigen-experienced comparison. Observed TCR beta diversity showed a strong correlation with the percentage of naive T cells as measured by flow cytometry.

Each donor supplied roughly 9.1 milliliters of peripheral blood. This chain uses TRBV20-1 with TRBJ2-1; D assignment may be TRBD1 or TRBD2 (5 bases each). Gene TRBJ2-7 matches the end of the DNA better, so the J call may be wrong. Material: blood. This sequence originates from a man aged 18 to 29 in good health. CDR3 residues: CSAAGTGSSYNEQYF. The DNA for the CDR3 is TGCAGTGCAGCCGGGACGGGAAGCTCCTACAATGAGCAGTACTTC.